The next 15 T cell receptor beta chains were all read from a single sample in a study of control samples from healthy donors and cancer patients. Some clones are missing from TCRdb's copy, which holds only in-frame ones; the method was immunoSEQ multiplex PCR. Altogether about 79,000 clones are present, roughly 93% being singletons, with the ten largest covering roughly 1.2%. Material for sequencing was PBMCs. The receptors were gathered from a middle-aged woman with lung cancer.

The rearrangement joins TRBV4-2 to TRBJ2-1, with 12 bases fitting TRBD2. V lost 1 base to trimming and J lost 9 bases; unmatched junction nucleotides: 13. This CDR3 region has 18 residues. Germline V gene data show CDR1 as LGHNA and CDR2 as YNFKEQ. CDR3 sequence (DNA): TGTGCCAGCAGCCAAGGATTCCCTCTAGCGGGGGGGCACGGTGAGCAGTTCTTC. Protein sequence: CASSQGFPLAGGHGEQFF.

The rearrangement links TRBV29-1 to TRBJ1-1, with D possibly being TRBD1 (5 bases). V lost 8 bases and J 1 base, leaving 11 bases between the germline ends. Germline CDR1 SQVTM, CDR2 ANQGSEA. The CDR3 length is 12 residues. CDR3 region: CSTTTGNTEAFF. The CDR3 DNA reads TGCAGCACAACTACAGGGAACACTGAAGCTTTCTTT.

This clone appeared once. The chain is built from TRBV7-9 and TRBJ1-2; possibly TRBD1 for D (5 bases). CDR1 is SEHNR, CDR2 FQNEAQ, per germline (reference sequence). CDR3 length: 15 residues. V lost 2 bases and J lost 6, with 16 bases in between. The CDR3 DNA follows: TGTGCCAGCAGCTTATCAAACCCGACAGCGAATGGCTACACCTTC. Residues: CASSLSNPTANGYTF.

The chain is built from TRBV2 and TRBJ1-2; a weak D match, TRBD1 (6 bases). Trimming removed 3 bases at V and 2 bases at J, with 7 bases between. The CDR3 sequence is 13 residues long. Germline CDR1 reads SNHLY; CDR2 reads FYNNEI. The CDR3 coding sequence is TGTGCCAGCAGTGAGCAGGGGAACTATGGCTACACCTTC. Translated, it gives CASSEQGNYGYTF.

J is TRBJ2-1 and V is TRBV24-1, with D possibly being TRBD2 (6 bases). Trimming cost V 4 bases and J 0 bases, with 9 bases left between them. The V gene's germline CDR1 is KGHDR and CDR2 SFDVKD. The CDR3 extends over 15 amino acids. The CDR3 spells CATSDGTGSYNEQFF. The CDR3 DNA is TGTGCCACCAGTGACGGGACTGGCTCCTACAATGAGCAGTTCTTC.

DNA for the CDR3: TGTGCCATTGGAGGTGGGGGATCAGATACGCAGTATTTT. It translates to CAIGGGGSDTQYF. V gene TRBV19 combines with J gene TRBJ2-3, with D possibly called TRBD1 or TRBD2 (5 bases each). The CDR3 has 13 amino acids. Germline CDR1 and CDR2: LNHDA and SQIVND (reference sequence). V was clipped by 10 bases and J by 4 bases, with 15 bases between them.

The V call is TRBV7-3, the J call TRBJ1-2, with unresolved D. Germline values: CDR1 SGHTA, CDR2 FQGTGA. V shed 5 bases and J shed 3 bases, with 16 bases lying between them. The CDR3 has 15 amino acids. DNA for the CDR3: TGTGCCAGCAGCCCGTTTAAGGAACCCTACTATGGCTACACCTTC. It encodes CASSPFKEPYYGYTF.

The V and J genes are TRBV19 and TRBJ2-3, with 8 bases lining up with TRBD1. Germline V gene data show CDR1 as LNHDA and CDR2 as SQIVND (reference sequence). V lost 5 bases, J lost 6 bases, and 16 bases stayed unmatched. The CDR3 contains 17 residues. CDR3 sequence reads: CASSPRPGQGGSDTQYF. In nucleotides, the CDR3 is TGTGCCAGTAGTCCAAGACCAGGACAGGGAGGATCCGATACGCAGTATTTT.

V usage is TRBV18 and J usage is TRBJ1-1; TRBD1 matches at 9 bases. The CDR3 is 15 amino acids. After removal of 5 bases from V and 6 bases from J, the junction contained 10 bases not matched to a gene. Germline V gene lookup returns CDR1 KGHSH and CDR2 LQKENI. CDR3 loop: CASSSNRDRAAEAFF. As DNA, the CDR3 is TGTGCCAGCTCATCTAACCGGGACAGGGCCGCTGAAGCTTTCTTT.

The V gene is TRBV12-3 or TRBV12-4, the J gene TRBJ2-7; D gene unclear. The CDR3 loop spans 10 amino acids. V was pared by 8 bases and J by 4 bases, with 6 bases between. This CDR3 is CASGLYEQYF. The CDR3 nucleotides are TGTGCCAGCGGATTATACGAGCAGTACTTC.

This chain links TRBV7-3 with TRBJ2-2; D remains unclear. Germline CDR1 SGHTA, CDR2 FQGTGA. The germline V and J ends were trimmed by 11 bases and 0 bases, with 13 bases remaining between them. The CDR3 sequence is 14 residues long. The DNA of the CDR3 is TGTGCCGTCAGGACGGACCCGAACACCGGGGAGCTGTTTTTT. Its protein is CAVRTDPNTGELFF.

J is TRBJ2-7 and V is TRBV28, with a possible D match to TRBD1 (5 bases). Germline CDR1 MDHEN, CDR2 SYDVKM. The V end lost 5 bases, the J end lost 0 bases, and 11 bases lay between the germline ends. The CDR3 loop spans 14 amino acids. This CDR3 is CASSPDSSSYEQYF. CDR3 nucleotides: TGTGCCAGCAGTCCCGACAGTAGCTCCTACGAGCAGTACTTC.

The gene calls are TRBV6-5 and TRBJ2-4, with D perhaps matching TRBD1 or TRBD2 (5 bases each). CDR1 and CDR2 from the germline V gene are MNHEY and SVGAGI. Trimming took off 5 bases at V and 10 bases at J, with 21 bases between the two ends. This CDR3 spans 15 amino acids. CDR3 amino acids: CASSPPGTASRIQYF. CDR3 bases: TGTGCCAGCAGTCCTCCCGGGACGGCGAGTCGGATTCAGTACTTC.

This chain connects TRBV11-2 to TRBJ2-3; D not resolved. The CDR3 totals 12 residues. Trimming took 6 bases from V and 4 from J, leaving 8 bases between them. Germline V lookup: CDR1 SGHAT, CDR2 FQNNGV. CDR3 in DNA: TGTGCCAGCAGTTTGGTCCCAGATACGCAGTATTTT. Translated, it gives CASSLVPDTQYF.

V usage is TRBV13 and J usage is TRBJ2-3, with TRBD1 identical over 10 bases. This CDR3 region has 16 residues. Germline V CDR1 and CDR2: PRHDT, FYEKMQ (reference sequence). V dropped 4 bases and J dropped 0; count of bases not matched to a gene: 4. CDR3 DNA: TGTGCCAGCAGCTCATGGGACAGGGGCAGCACAGATACGCAGTATTTT. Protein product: CASSSWDRGSTDTQYF. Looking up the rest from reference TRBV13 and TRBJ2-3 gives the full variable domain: AAGVIQSPRHLIKEKRETATLKCYPIPRHDTVYWYQQGPGQDPQFLISFYEKMQSDKGSIPDRFSAQQFSDYHSELNMSSLELGDSALYFCASSSWDRGSTDTQYFGPGTRLTVL.